The present TCR beta chain was sequenced within a study of control samples from healthy donors and cancer patients. The method was immunoSEQ multiplex PCR; TCRdb's version includes in-frame clones alone and lacks a portion of them. The repertoire holds approximately 37,000 clones, about four fifths seen once, with about a fifth in the top ten. Germline V gene lookup returns CDR1 LNHDA and CDR2 SQIVND (reference sequence). There are 14 residues in the CDR3. Trimming stripped 10 bases from V and 0 bases from J, with 14 bases between. The source is a woman between 55 and 75 years old with lung cancer. The sequencing sample was made of PBMCs. This chain connects TRBV19 to TRBJ2-3, with a weak D call TRBD2 (5 bases). Here the CDR3 reads CATNSGESTDTQYF. The CDR3 DNA follows: TGTGCCACAAACTCCGGGGAGAGCACAGATACGCAGTATTTT. Full variable domain (outside the CDR3, taken from reference TRBV19 and TRBJ2-3): DGGITQSPKYLFRKEGQNVTLSCEQNLNHDAMYWYRQDPGQGLRLIYYSQIVNDFQKGDIAEGYSVSREKKESFPLTVTSAQKNPTAFYLCATNSGESTDTQYFGPGTRLTVL.